Listed below are T cell receptor beta chains from one sample, sequenced in a study of blood T cell repertoires in COVID-19. TCRdb's copy holds only in-frame clones and misses some; the assay was immunoSEQ multiplex PCR. In the table there are about 280,000 clones, roughly 85% of which are singletons. The specimen was PBMCs or T cells enriched from blood (not recorded which). The origin of the receptors is a man aged 40-55 years who had been exposed to COVID-19. Each CDR3 is given with its conserved first and last residue. Fields, in order: V gene, clone size, J gene, D gene, CDR3 protein, CDR3 DNA. A D gene is named only where the DNA matches it firmly. Some rows have no size entry. The others give once, few or many, or a class for an expanded clone.

>TRBV7-8|.|TRBJ2-3|.
CASSPSPTDTQYF
TGTGCCAGCTCCCCCTCCCCCACAGATACGCAGTATTTT
>TRBV5-1|many|TRBJ2-1|.
CASSLDHLMRNEQFF
TGCGCCAGCAGCTTGGACCACCTCATGCGCAATGAGCAGTTCTTC
>TRBV10-3|.|TRBJ2-2|.
CAAEAVLNTGELFF
TGTGCCGCCGAAGCGGTTCTTAACACCGGGGAGCTGTTTTTT
>TRBV6-5|.|TRBJ1-4|.
CASSYSPGFEKLFF
TGTGCCAGCAGTTACTCGCCAGGATTCGAAAAACTGTTTTTT
>TRBV2|.|TRBJ2-2|TRBD2
CASSGSAGVITGELFF
TGTGCCAGCAGTGGCTCTGCGGGGGTCATAACCGGGGAGCTGTTTTTT
>TRBV2|once|TRBJ2-1|.
CASEEEGGRYNEQFF
TGTGCCAGTGAGGAGGAGGGAGGTCGGTACAATGAGCAGTTCTTC
>TRBV7-9|once|TRBJ2-7|TRBD1
CASSHYSNRGRYEQYF
TGTGCCAGCAGCCACTATTCGAACAGGGGGCGTTACGAGCAGTACTTC
>TRBV5-1|.|TRBJ2-3|TRBD2
CASSLLLAATDTQYF
TGCGCCAGCAGCCTTCTCCTAGCGGCCACAGATACGCAGTATTTT
>TRBV11-2|few|TRBJ2-3|.
CASSPFVSADTQYF
TGTGCCAGCAGCCCCTTCGTGAGCGCAGATACGCAGTATTTT
>TRBV11-3|.|TRBJ2-7|.
CARIALALRGTAIYEQYF
TGTGCCAGAATAGCCTTAGCACTTCGCGGGACAGCCATCTACGAGCAGTACTTC
>TRBV30|.|TRBJ1-3|.
CAGQPSGNTIYF
TGTGCCGGACAGCCCTCTGGAAACACCATATATTTT